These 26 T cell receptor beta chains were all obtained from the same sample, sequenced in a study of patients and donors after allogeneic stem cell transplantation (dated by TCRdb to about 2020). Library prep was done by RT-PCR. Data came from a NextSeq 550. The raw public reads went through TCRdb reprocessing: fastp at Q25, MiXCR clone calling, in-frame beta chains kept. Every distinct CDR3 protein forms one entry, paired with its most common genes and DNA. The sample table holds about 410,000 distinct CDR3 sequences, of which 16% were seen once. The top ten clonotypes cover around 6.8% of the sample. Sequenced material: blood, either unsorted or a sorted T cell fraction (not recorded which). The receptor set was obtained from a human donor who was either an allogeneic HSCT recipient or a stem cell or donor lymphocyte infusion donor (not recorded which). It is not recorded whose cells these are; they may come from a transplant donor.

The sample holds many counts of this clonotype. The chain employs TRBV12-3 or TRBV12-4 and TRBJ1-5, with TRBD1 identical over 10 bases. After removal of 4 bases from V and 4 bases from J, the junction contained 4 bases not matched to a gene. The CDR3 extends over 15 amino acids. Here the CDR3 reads CASSSTDRGNQPQHF. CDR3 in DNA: TGTGCCAGCAGTTCGACGGACAGGGGGAATCAGCCCCAGCATTTT.

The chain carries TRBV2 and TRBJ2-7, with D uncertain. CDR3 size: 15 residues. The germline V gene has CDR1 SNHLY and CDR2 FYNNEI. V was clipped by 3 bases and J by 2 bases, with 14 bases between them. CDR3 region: CASSEADGRTYEQYF. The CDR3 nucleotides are TGTGCCAGCAGTGAGGCGGACGGACGAACCTACGAGCAGTACTTC.

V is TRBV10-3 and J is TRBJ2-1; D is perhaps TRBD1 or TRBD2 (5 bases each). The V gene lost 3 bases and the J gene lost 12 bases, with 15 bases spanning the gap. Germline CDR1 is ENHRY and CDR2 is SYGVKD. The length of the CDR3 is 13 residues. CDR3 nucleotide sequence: TGTGCCATCAGTGACTCGACTACCAGGGTGCAGTTCTTC. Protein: CAISDSTTRVQFF.

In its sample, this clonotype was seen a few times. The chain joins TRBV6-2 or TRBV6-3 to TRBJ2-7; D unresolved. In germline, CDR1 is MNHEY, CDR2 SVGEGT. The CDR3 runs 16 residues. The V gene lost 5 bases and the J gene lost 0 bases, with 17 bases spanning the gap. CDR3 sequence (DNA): TGTGCCAGCAGTCCTACCCGGTATCTAAGCTCCTACGAGCAGTACTTC. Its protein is CASSPTRYLSSYEQYF.

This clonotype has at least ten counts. The CDR3 sequence: CASSEEDYGYTF. CDR3 nucleotides: TGTGCCAGCAGTGAAGAAGATTATGGCTACACCTTC. J is TRBJ1-2 and V is TRBV2; unclear D gene. Looked up from germline, CDR1 is SNHLY and CDR2 is FYNNEI. This CDR3 has 12 residues. The V and J ends lost 1 base and 5 bases respectively, with 5 bases between them.

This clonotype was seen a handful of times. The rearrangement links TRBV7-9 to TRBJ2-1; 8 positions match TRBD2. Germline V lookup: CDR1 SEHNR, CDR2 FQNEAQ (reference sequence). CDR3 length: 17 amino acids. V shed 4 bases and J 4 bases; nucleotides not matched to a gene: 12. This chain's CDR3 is CASSSLAGSPRYNEQFF. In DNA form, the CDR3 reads TGTGCCAGCAGCTCTCTAGCGGGCTCTCCCCGTTACAATGAGCAGTTCTTC.

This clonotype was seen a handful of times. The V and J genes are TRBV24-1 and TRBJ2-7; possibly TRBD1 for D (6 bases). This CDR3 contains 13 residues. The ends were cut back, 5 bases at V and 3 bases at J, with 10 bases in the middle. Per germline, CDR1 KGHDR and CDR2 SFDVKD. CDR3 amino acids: CATSVPDSYEQYF. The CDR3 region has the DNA TGTGCCACCAGTGTCCCGGACAGCTACGAGCAGTACTTC.

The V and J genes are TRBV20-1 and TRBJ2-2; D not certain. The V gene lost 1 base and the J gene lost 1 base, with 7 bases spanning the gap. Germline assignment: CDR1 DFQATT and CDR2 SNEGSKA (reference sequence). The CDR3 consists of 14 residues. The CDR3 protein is CSARGLKNTGELFF. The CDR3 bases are TGCAGTGCTAGAGGACTCAAGAACACCGGGGAGCTGTTTTTT.

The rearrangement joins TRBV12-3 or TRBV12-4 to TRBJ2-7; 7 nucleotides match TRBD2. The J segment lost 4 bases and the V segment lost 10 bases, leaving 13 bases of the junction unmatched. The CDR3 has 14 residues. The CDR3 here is CATQFSAGRYEQYF. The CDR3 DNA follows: TGTGCCACTCAGTTTTCAGCGGGAAGATACGAGCAGTACTTC.

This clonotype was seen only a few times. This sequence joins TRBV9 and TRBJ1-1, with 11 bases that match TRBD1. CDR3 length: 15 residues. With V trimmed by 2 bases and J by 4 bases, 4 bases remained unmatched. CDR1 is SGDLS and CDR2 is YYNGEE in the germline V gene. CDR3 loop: CASSVAGTGGTEAFF. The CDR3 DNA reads TGTGCCAGCAGCGTTGCCGGGACAGGGGGCACTGAAGCTTTCTTT.

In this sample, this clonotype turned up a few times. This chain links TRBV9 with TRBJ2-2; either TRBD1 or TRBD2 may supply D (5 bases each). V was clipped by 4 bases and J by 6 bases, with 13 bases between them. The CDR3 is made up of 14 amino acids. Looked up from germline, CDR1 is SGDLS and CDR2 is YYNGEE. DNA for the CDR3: TGTGCCAGCAGCTTAGAAGGGGAGCCCGGGGAGCTGTTTTTT. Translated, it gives CASSLEGEPGELFF.

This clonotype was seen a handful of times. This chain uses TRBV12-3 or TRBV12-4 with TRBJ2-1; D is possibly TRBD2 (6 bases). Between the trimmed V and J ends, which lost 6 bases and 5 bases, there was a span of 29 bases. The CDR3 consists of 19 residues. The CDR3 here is CASSYQAPGTGEKNNEQFF. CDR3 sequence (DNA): TGTGCCAGCAGCTATCAGGCCCCGGGGACGGGAGAGAAGAACAATGAGCAGTTCTTC.

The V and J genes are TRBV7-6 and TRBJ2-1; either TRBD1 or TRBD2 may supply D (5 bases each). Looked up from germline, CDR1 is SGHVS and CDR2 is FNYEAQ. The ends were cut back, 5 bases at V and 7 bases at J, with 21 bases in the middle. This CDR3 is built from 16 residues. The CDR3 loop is CASSPLGTFSKNEQFF. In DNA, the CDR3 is TGTGCCAGCAGCCCCCTCGGGACGTTTTCTAAGAATGAGCAGTTCTTC.

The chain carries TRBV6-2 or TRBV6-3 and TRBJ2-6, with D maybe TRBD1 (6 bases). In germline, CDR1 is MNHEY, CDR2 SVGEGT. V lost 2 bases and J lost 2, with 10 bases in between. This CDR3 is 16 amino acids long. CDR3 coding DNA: TGTGCCAGCAGTTACCTCCAGGGGACTGGGGCCAACGTCCTGACTTTC. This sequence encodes CASSYLQGTGANVLTF.

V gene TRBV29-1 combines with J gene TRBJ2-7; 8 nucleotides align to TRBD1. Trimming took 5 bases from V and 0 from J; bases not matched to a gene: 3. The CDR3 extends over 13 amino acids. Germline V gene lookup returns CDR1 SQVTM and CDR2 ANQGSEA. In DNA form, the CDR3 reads TGCAGCGTTCCGGGGACAGGCTCCTACGAGCAGTACTTC. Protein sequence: CSVPGTGSYEQYF.

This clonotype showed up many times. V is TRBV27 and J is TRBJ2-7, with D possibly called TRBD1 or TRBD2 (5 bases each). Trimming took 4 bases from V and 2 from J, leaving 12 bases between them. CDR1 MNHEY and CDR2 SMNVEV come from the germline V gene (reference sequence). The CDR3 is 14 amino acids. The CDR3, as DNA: TGTGCCAGCAGTTCCTCCGGGACGACCTACGAGCAGTACTTC. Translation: CASSSSGTTYEQYF.

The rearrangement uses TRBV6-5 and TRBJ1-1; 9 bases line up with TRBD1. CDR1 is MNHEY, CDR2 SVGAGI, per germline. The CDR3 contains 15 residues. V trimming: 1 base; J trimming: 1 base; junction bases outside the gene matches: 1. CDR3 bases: TGTGCCAGCAGTTACTTGACAGGGGGGAACACTGAAGCTTTCTTT. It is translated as CASSYLTGGNTEAFF.

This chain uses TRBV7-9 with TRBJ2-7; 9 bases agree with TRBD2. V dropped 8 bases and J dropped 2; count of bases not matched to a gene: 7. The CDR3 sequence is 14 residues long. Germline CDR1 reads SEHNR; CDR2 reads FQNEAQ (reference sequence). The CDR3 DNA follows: TGTGCCAGCGACTCTAGCGGGAAACCCTACGAGCAGTACTTC. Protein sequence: CASDSSGKPYEQYF.

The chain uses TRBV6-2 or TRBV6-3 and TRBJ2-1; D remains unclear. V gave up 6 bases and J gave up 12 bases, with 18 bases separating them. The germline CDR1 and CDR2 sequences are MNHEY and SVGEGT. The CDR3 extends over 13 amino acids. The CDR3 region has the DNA TGTGCCAGCAGCCCGGCGTGGAGTTCCGCGCAGTTCTTC. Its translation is CASSPAWSSAQFF.

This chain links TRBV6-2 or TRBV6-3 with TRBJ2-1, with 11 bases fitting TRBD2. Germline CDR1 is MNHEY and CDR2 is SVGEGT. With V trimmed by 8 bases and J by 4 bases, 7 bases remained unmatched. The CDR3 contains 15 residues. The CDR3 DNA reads TGTGCCAGCTTCTTTGCTAGCGGGGGGTACAATGAGCAGTTCTTC. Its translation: CASFFASGGYNEQFF.

DNA of the CDR3: TGTGCCAGCAGCTTAGGTAGCAGGGGAGAGGGCTACACCTTC. Its translation: CASSLGSRGEGYTF. The rearrangement uses TRBV7-6 and TRBJ1-2, with D maybe TRBD1 (6 bases). Germline CDR1 reads SGHVS; CDR2 reads FNYEAQ. The ends were cut back, 1 base at V and 8 bases at J, with 14 bases in the middle. The CDR3 contains 14 residues.

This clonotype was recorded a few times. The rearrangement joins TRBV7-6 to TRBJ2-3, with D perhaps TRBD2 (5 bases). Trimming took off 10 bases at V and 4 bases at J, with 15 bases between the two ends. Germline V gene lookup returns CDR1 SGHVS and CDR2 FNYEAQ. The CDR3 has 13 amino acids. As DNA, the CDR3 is TGTGCCATTACTAGGGTGGTGGCAGATACGCAGTATTTT. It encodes CAITRVVADTQYF.

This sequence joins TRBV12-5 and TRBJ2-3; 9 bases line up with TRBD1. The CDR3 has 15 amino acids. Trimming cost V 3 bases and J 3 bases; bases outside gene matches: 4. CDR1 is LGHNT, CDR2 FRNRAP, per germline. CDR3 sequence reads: CASGLGDRVTDTQYF. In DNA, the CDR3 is TGTGCTAGTGGTTTAGGGGACAGGGTAACAGATACGCAGTATTTT. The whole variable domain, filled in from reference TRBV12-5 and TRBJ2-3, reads DARVTQTPRHKVTEMGQEVTMRCQPILGHNTVFWYRQTMMQGLELLAYFRNRAPLDDSGMPKDRFSAEMPDATLATLKIQPSEPRDSAVYFCASGLGDRVTDTQYFGPGTRLTVL.

The CDR3: CSAVGHEANTDTQYF. The CDR3 nucleotides read TGCAGTGCTGTGGGACACGAAGCCAACACAGATACGCAGTATTTT. The chain uses TRBV20-1 and TRBJ2-3, with TRBD1 as a possible D gene (6 bases). V lost 5 bases and J 2 bases, leaving 17 bases between the germline ends. Germline CDR1 DFQATT, CDR2 SNEGSKA (reference sequence). The CDR3 has 15 amino acids.

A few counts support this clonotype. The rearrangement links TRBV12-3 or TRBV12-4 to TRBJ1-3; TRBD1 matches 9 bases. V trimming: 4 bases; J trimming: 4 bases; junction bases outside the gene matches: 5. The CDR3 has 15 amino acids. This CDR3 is CASSSGQGIGNTIYF. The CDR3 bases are TGTGCCAGCAGTTCCGGACAGGGGATCGGAAACACCATATATTTT.

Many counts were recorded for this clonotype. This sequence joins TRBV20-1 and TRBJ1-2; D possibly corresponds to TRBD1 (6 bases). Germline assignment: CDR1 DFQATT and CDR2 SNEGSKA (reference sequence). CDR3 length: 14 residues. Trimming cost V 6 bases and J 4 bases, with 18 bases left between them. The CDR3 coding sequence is TGCAGTGCCCCCGACCTTAGGGGGAGCTATGGCTACACCTTC. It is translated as CSAPDLRGSYGYTF.